The 24 T cell receptor beta chains presented below share a single source sample, sequenced in a study of shared clonotypes between healthy human individuals. Naivety among CD8 cells was defined by CD45RO negativity and positive CCR7 selection, thereby excluding terminally differentiated effector memory CD45RA+ cells. The data were produced by immunoSEQ multiplex PCR, yet TCRdb's version contains in-frame clones alone and is incomplete. The sample shows about 1,800,000 clones, about 95% of them seen only once. The source material was naive CD8+ T cells sorted from blood. The origin of the receptors is a young man in good health.

The chain joins TRBV7-8 to TRBJ2-3; D gene uncertain. Looked up from germline, CDR1 is SGHVS and CDR2 is FQNEAQ. Trimming took off 1 base at V and 7 bases at J, with 9 bases between the two ends. This CDR3 is built from 13 residues. This CDR3 is CASSLEPLHTQYF. In DNA form, the CDR3 reads TGTGCCAGCAGCTTAGAACCCCTCCATACGCAGTATTTT. Looking up the rest from reference TRBV7-8 and TRBJ2-3 gives the full variable domain: GAGVSQSPRYKVAKRGQDVALRCDPISGHVSLFWYQQALGQGPEFLTYFQNEAQLDKSGLPSDRFFAERPEGSVSTLKIQRTQQEDSAVYLCASSLEPLHTQYFGPGTRLTVL.

This chain links TRBV4-3 with TRBJ2-1; 8 bases align to TRBD1. The germline CDR1 and CDR2 sequences are LGHNA and YSLEER. The CDR3 loop spans 16 amino acids. V lost 0 bases and J lost 3; bases outside the gene matches: 4. For the CDR3, the DNA is TGCGCCAGCAGCCAAGATTGGACAGGGATCTACAATGAGCAGTTCTTC. Its protein is CASSQDWTGIYNEQFF.

This sequence joins TRBV15 and TRBJ1-4; D unclear. The CDR3 length is 13 residues. The V end was cut by 7 bases, the J end by 0 bases, with 6 bases between. Germline V CDR1 and CDR2: LNHNV, YYDKDF (reference sequence). CDR3 nucleotides: TGTGCCACCACGGGAGCAACTAATGAAAAACTGTTTTTT. The encoded protein is CATTGATNEKLFF.

The rearrangement uses TRBV7-6 and TRBJ1-3; no clear D gene. V dropped 1 base and J dropped 4 bases, with 8 bases sitting between them. This CDR3 spans 14 amino acids. The germline CDR1 and CDR2 sequences are SGHVS and FNYEAQ. DNA for the CDR3: TGTGCCAGCAGCTTAGTTGAAGAGGGAAACACCATATATTTT. Translating it yields CASSLVEEGNTIYF.

A word on this clone: Other DNA sequences from this sample encode an identical CDR3 as well. DNA of the CDR3: TGTGCCAGCAGCTTGGGACCCCACGAGCAGTACTTC. It is translated as CASSLGPHEQYF. J is TRBJ2-7 and V is TRBV7-6, with D perhaps TRBD1 or TRBD2 (5 bases each). V gave up 3 bases and J gave up 5 bases, with 8 bases separating them. In germline, CDR1 is SGHVS, CDR2 FNYEAQ. This CDR3 contains 12 residues.

CDR3: CASSLSAGFDTGELFF. DNA of the CDR3: TGTGCCAGCAGTCTTAGTGCCGGTTTCGACACCGGGGAGCTGTTTTTT. The V call is TRBV27, the J call TRBJ2-2, with D uncertain. The CDR3 contains 16 residues. Trimming left V 5 bases short and J 3 bases short, with 16 bases between. Germline CDR1 and CDR2: MNHEY and SMNVEV (reference sequence).

V gene TRBV7-8 combines with J gene TRBJ2-1, with 10 bases identical to TRBD2. V was pared by 4 bases and J by 8 bases, with 11 bases of the junction left unmatched. The germline CDR1 and CDR2 sequences are SGHVS and FQNEAQ. This CDR3 region has 16 residues. Here the CDR3 reads CASSWPLAGAGHEQFF. In DNA, the CDR3 is TGTGCCAGCAGCTGGCCTCTAGCGGGAGCGGGACATGAGCAGTTCTTC.

The chain uses TRBV4-1 and TRBJ1-2; the D gene is possibly TRBD1 (5 bases). This CDR3 contains 13 residues. Germline V lookup: CDR1 MGHRA, CDR2 YSYEKL. V lost 0 bases, J lost 11 bases, and 13 bases lay in between. CDR3 DNA: TGCGCCAGCAGCCAAGATTGGGGGGACCCGTACACCTTC. Its protein is CASSQDWGDPYTF.

With respect to this clone: Other DNA sequences from this sample encode an identical CDR3 as well. The V call is TRBV5-1, the J call TRBJ2-1; maybe TRBD1 (5 bases). Germline V CDR1 and CDR2: SGHRS, YFSETQ. The CDR3 extends over 13 amino acids. V lost 4 bases to trimming and J lost 4 bases, with 9 bases between them. The CDR3 sequence is CASSPGQYNEQFF. CDR3 bases: TGCGCCAGCAGCCCCGGACAATACAATGAGCAGTTCTTC.

This chain joins TRBV28 and TRBJ2-5; 12 bases agree with TRBD2. This CDR3 comprises 19 residues. V was clipped by 3 bases and J by 3 bases; unmatched bases: 14. The germline V gene encodes CDR1 MDHEN and CDR2 SYDVKM. The CDR3 DNA reads TGTGCCAGCAGTTTCCCTCCCATCGTGCGACTAGCGGGGGAAGAGACCCAGTACTTC. This encodes CASSFPPIVRLAGEETQYF.

The CDR3 region is CASSQDREKLFF. The CDR3 bases are TGCGCCAGCAGCCAAGATCGGGAAAAACTGTTTTTT. This rearrangement joins TRBV4-1 to TRBJ1-4; no clear D. Germline CDR1 is MGHRA and CDR2 is YSYEKL. The CDR3 runs to 12 residues. V was clipped by 0 bases and J by 8 bases, with 4 bases between them.

The CDR3 region is CASSSPDRGIQETQYF. The CDR3 DNA follows: TGTGCCAGCAGCTCCCCGGACAGGGGGATCCAAGAGACCCAGTACTTC. J is TRBJ2-5 and V is TRBV11-2, with 10 bases lining up with TRBD1. The CDR3 totals 16 residues. Germline CDR1 and CDR2: SGHAT and FQNNGV. The J segment lost 1 base and the V segment lost 4 bases, leaving 6 bases of the junction unmatched.

The rearrangement links TRBV2 to TRBJ1-3; 7 positions agree with TRBD1. The CDR3 has 16 residues. Losses at the gene ends were 4 bases for V and 3 bases for J; bases not matched to a gene: 9. CDR1 SNHLY and CDR2 FYNNEI come from the germline V gene. This CDR3 is CASSVDREAGGNTIYF. The CDR3 bases are TGTGCCAGCAGTGTTGACAGGGAGGCGGGTGGAAACACCATATATTTT.

This chain links TRBV27 with TRBJ2-7, with a weak D call TRBD1 (5 bases). The germline gives CDR1 MNHEY, CDR2 SMNVEV (reference sequence). Trimming took 0 bases from V and 3 from J, leaving 9 bases between them. The CDR3 is made up of 14 amino acids. The CDR3 DNA follows: TGTGCCAGCAGTTTATCGCCAGGGTTCTACGAGCAGTACTTC. Translating gives CASSLSPGFYEQYF.

V gene TRBV18 combines with J gene TRBJ2-1; 7 bases are shared with TRBD2. This CDR3 has 14 amino acids. CDR1 is KGHSH and CDR2 is LQKENI in the germline V gene. The V gene end was trimmed by 5 bases and the J gene end by 3 bases; junction bases not matched to a gene: 4. The CDR3 is CASSSRTSYNEQFF. In DNA form, the CDR3 reads TGTGCCAGCTCATCACGGACTAGCTACAATGAGCAGTTCTTC.

The rearrangement links TRBV7-9 to TRBJ2-3, with 10 bases aligning to TRBD2. CDR1 is SEHNR, CDR2 FQNEAQ, per germline (reference sequence). J was trimmed by 3 bases and V by 2 bases; bases with no gene match: 5. This CDR3 has 16 amino acids. The chain's CDR3 is CASSLYISGRTDTQYF. CDR3 nucleotide sequence: TGTGCCAGCAGCTTATATATTAGCGGGAGGACAGATACGCAGTATTTT.

Here the CDR3 reads CASSDGVVGNSPLHF. DNA for the CDR3: TGTGCCAGCAGCGACGGGGTTGTAGGTAATTCACCCCTCCACTTT. V usage is TRBV9 and J usage is TRBJ1-6; D unclear. Trimming removed 3 bases at V and 6 bases at J, with 13 bases between. Germline CDR1 and CDR2: SGDLS and YYNGEE. The CDR3 is 15 residues long.

Here the CDR3 DNA reads TGTGCCAGCAGTGAATGGCGGGAGAACTACGAGCAGTACTTC. Translating it yields CASSEWRENYEQYF. This chain joins TRBV2 and TRBJ2-7; 7 nucleotides match TRBD2. This CDR3 has 14 residues. Trimming removed 2 bases from V and 3 bases from J; junction bases left unmatched: 4. Germline V gives CDR1 SNHLY, CDR2 FYNNEI.

The DNA for the CDR3 is TGTGCCAGCAGTTCGGGACTTCGCTCCTACGAGCAGTACTTC. It translates to CASSSGLRSYEQYF. The gene calls are TRBV27 and TRBJ2-7; TRBD2 might be the D (6 bases). Per the germline V gene, CDR1 is MNHEY and CDR2 is SMNVEV (reference sequence). The CDR3 consists of 14 residues. Trimming took off 4 bases at V and 0 bases at J, with 10 bases between the two ends.

V gene TRBV27 combines with J gene TRBJ2-6, with no clear D. The CDR3 loop spans 15 amino acids. CDR1 is MNHEY and CDR2 is SMNVEV in the germline V gene (reference sequence). The V end was cut by 7 bases, the J end by 0 bases, with 10 bases between. CDR3 region: CASTSTVSGANVLTF. The CDR3 region has the DNA TGTGCCAGCACAAGTACAGTCTCTGGGGCCAACGTCCTGACTTTC.

V gene TRBV2 combines with J gene TRBJ1-4, with D unclear. The CDR3 extends over 14 amino acids. Germline V lookup: CDR1 SNHLY, CDR2 FYNNEI. V was trimmed by 2 bases and J by 13 bases, leaving 17 bases between them. CDR3 region: CASSETEGQGGLFF. Here the CDR3 DNA reads TGTGCCAGCAGTGAAACCGAGGGCCAAGGTGGACTGTTTTTT.

This chain links TRBV6-1 with TRBJ1-5; D gene ambiguous. CDR3 length equals 15 residues. The germline V gene encodes CDR1 MNHNS and CDR2 SASEGT. The V end was cut by 5 bases, the J end by 2 bases, with 13 bases between. CDR3 residues: CASSKYDIGNQPQHF. CDR3 bases: TGTGCCAGCAGTAAGTACGATATCGGCAATCAGCCCCAGCATTTT.

The chain uses TRBV10-3 and TRBJ2-6; D perhaps matches TRBD2 (5 bases). In germline, CDR1 is ENHRY, CDR2 SYGVKD. This CDR3 contains 15 residues. The germline V and J ends were trimmed by 8 bases and 0 bases, with 11 bases remaining between them. In nucleotides, the CDR3 is TGTGCCATCCTCCGTGAGGGCTCTGGGGCCAACGTCCTGACTTTC. Encoded protein: CAILREGSGANVLTF.

The J gene is TRBJ2-7, the V gene TRBV9; a weak D match, TRBD2 (5 bases). The V and J ends lost 7 bases and 3 bases respectively, with 23 bases between them. CDR1 is SGDLS, CDR2 YYNGEE, per germline. This CDR3 spans 16 amino acids. The CDR3 DNA reads TGTGCCAGCCGGCGGGCCGATCCTATTACACTCTACGAGCAGTACTTC. Amino acid sequence: CASRRADPITLYEQYF.